This T cell receptor (beta chain) was obtained from a study of siplizumab effects on memory and regulatory T cells. Findings and caveats of the study: Sequences below about 10^-5 frequency were poorly captured, and few alloreactive clones mapped to unstimulated subsets.

To note about this clone: Its antigen is not known.

This CDR3 contains 13 residues. CDR1 is ENHRY, CDR2 SYGVKD, per germline. V lost 6 bases and J 7 bases, leaving 13 bases between the germline ends. TCRdb's table, derived via immunoSEQ multiplex PCR, lists solely in-frame clones and lacks some. Here the sample spans about 91,000 clones, 96% being singletons. The chain couples TRBV10-3 to TRBJ1-5; D is unresolved. The receptor comes from a human donor in good health. Specimen: naive CD4+ T cells sorted from blood. Written as DNA, the CDR3 is TGTGCCATCAGCCCTTCAGGAAGCCAGCCCCAGCATTTT. It specifies CAISPSGSQPQHF.